This T cell receptor beta chain was recovered during a study of blood T cells in healthy people across ages. V shed 5 bases and J 5 bases; nucleotides not matched to a gene: 8. The CDR3 is 13 amino acids. Per germline, CDR1 DFQATT and CDR2 SNEGSKA (reference sequence). PCR was performed a second time for about 7 to 12 cycles using a sample-barcoded 5' primer and a J-beta primer mix. Each of the samples gave a minimum of 2.5 million paired-end reads that contained CDR3. Via MiXCR, TCRdb re-called the 5' RACE reads, giving one row per CDR3 protein. The sample carries 750,000 to 950,000 distinct CDR3 sequences, 53% recorded once.

The source is a man aged 80 or over in good health. This chain links TRBV20-1 with TRBJ1-1; 7 bases agree with TRBD1. The sequencing input was blood. The CDR3 DNA reads as TGCAGTGCTGACAACAACAGGGGTACTGAAGCTTTCTTT. It codes for CSADNNRGTEAFF.